The T cell receptor beta chain under discussion was sequenced for a study of blood T cell repertoires in COVID-19. V gave up 0 bases and J gave up 10 bases, with 15 bases separating them. Germline CDR1 is MNHNY and CDR2 is SVGAGI (reference sequence). This CDR3 has 14 residues. The data were produced by immunoSEQ multiplex PCR, yet TCRdb's version contains in-frame clones alone and is incomplete. The repertoire holds about 210,000 clones, with about 85% as singletons. The TCR was taken from an elderly woman with acute or convalescent COVID-19. The sequenced sample consisted of peripheral blood. V and J are TRBV6-6 and TRBJ1-2; TRBD1 might be the D (6 bases). The CDR3 sequence: CASSYSSTRQVYTF. CDR3 nucleotide sequence: TGTGCCAGCAGTTACTCGAGTACAAGACAGGTCTACACCTTC.